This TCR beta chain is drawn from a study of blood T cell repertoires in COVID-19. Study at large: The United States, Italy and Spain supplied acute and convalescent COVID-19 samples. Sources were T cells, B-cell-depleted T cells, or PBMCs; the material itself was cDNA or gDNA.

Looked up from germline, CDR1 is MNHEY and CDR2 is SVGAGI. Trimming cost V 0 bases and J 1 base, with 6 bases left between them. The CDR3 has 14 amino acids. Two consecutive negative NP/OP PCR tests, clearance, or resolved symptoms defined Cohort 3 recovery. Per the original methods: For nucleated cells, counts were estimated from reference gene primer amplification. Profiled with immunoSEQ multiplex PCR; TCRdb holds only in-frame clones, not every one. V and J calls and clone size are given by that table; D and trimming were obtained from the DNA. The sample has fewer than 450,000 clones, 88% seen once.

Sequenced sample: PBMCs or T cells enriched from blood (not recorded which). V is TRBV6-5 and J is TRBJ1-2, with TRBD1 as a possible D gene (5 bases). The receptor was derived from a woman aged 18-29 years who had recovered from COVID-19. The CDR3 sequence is CASSYSTDNYGYTF. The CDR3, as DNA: TGTGCCAGCAGTTACTCGACAGATAACTATGGCTACACCTTC.